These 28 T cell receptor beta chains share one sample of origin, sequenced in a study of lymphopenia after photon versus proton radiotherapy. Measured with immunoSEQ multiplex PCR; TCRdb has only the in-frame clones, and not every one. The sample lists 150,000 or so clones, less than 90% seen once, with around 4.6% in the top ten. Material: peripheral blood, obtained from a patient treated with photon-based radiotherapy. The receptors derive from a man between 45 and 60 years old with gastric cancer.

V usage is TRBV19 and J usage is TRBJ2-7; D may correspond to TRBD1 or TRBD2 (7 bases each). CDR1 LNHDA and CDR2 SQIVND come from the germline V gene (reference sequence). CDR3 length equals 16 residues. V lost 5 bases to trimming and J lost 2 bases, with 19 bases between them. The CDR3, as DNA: TGTGCCAGTAGTGGGAGCGGGACAGAGAATCCCTACGAGCAGTACTTC. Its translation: CASSGSGTENPYEQYF.

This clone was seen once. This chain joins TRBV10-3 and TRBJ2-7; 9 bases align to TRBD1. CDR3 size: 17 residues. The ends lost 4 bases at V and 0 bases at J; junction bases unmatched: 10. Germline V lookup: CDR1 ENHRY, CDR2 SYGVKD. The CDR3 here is CAISGVDRGRYSYEQYF. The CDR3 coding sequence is TGTGCCATCAGTGGGGTGGACAGGGGCCGCTACTCCTACGAGCAGTACTTC.

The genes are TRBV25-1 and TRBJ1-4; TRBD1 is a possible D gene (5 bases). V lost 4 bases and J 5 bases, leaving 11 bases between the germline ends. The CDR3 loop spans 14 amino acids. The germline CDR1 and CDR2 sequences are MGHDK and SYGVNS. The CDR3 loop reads CASSVGTGNEKLFF. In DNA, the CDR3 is TGTGCCAGCAGTGTAGGGACGGGGAATGAAAAACTGTTTTTT.

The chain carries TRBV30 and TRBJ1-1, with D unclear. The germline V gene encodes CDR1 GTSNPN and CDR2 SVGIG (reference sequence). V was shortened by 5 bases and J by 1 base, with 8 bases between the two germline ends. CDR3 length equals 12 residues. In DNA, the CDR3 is TGTGCCTGGCTAACAGCGAACACTGAAGCTTTCTTT. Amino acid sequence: CAWLTANTEAFF.

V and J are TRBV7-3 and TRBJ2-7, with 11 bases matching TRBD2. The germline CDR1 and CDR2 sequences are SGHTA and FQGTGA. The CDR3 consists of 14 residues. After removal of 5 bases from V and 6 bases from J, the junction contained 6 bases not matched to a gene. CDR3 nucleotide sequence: TGTGCCAGCAGCCCCGCCGGACTAGCGGGCGAGCAGTACTTC. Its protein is CASSPAGLAGEQYF.

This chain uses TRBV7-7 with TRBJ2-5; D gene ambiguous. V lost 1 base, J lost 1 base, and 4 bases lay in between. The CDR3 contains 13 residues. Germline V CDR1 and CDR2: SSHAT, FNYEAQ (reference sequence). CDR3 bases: TGTGCCAGCAGCTTAGGACTCCAAGAGACCCAGTACTTC. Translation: CASSLGLQETQYF.

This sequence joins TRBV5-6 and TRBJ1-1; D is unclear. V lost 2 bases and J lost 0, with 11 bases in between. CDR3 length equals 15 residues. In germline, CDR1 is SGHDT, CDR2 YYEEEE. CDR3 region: CASSFGGSMNTEAFF. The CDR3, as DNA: TGTGCCAGCAGCTTTGGCGGTTCCATGAACACTGAAGCTTTCTTT.

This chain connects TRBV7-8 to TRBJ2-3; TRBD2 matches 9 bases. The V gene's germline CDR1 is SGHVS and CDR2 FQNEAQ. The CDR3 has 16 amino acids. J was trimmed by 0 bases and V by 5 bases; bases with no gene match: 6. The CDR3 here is CASSRWTSDSTDTQYF. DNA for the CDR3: TGTGCCAGCAGCAGATGGACTAGCGATAGCACAGATACGCAGTATTTT.

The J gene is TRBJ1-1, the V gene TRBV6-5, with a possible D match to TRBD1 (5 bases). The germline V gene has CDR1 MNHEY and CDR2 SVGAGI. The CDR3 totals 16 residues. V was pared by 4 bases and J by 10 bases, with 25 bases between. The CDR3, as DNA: TGTGCCAGCAGTTCCCGGGACGGATATGTTGAACAGGTAGCTTTCTTT. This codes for CASSSRDGYVEQVAFF.

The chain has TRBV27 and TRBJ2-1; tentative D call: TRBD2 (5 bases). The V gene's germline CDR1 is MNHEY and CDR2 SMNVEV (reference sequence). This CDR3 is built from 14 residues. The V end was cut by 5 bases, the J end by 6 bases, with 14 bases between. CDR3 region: CASSEDGGRNEQFF. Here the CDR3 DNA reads TGTGCCAGCAGTGAGGACGGAGGTCGCAATGAGCAGTTCTTC.

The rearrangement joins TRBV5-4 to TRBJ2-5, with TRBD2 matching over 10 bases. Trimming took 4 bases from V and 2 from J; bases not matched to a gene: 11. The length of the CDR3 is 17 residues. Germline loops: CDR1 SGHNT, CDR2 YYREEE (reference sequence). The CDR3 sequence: CASSLSAGGPEQETQYF. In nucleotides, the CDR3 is TGTGCCAGCAGCCTCTCAGCGGGAGGGCCGGAACAAGAGACCCAGTACTTC.

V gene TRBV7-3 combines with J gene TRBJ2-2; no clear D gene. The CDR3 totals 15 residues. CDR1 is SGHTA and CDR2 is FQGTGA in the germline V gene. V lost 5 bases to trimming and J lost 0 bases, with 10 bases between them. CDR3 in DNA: TGTGCCAGCAGCCCTAGAGGTCCGAACACCGGGGAGCTGTTTTTT. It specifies CASSPRGPNTGELFF. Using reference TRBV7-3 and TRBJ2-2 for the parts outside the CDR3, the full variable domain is GAGVSQTPSNKVTEKGKYVELRCDPISGHTALYWYRQSLGQGPEFLIYFQGTGAADDSGLPNDRFFAVRPEGSVSTLKIQRTERGDSAVYLCASSPRGPNTGELFFGEGSRLTVL.

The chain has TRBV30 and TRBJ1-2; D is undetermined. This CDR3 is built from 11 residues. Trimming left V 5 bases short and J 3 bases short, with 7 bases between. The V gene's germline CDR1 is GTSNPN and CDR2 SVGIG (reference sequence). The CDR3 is CAWGVYYGYTF. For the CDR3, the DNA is TGTGCCTGGGGGGTATACTATGGCTACACCTTC.

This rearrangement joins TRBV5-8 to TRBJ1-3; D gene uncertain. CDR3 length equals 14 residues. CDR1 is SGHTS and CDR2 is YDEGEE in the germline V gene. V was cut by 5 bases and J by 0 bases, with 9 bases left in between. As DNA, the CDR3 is TGTGCCAGCAGTTGGAACCCCTCTGGAAACACCATATATTTT. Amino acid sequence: CASSWNPSGNTIYF. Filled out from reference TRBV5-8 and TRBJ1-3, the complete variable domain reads EAGVTQSPTHLIKTRGQQATLRCSPISGHTSVYWYQQALGLGLQFLLWYDEGEERNRGNFPPRFSGRQFPNYSSELNVNALELEDSALYLCASSWNPSGNTIYFGEGSWLTVV.

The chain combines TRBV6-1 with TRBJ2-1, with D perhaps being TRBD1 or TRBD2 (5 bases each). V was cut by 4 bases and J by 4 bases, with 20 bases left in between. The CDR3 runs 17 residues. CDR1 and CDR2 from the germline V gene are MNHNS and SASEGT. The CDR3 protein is CASSGPGRSIVYNEQFF. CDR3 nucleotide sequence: TGTGCCAGCAGTGGACCGGGACGGAGTATCGTTTACAATGAGCAGTTCTTC.

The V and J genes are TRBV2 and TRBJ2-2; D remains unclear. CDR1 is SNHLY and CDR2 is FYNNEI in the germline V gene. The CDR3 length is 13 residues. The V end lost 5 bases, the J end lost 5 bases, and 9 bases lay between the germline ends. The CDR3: CASSWTGTGELFF. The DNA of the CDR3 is TGTGCCAGCAGTTGGACCGGAACCGGGGAGCTGTTTTTT.

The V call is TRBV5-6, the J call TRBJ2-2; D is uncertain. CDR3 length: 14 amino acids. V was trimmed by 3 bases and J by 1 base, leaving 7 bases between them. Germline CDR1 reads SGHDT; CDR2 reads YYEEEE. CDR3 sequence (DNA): TGTGCCAGCAGCTATGCCGGGAACACCGGGGAGCTGTTTTTT. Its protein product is CASSYAGNTGELFF.

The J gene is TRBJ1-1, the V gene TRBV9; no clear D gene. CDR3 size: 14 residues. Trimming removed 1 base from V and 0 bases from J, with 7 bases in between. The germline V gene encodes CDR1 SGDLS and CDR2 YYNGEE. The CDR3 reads CASSVTQLNTEAFF. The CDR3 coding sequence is TGTGCCAGCAGCGTAACCCAATTGAACACTGAAGCTTTCTTT.

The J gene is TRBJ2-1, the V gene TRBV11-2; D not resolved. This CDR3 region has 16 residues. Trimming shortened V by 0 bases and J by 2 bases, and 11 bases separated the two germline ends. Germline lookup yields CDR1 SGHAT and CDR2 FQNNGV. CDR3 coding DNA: TGTGCCAGCAGCTTAGATATTACGTTTCCCTACAATGAGCAGTTCTTC. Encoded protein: CASSLDITFPYNEQFF.

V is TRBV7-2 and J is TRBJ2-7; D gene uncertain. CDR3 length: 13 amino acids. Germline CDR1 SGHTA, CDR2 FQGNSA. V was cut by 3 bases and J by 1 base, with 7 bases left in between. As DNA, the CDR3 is TGTGCCAGCAGCTTGGACGGTTCCTACGAGCAGTACTTC. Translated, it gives CASSLDGSYEQYF.

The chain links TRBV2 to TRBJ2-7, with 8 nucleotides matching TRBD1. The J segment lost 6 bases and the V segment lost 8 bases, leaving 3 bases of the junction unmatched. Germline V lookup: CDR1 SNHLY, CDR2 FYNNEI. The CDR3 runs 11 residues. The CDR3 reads CASRDRTEQYF. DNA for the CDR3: TGTGCCAGCCGGGACAGGACCGAGCAGTACTTC.

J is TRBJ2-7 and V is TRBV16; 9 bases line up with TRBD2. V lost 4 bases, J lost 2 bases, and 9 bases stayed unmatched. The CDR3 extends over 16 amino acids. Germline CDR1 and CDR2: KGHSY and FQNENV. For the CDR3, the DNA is TGTGCCAGCAGCCGCCAAGCGACTAGCGGTACCTACGAGCAGTACTTC. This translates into CASSRQATSGTYEQYF.

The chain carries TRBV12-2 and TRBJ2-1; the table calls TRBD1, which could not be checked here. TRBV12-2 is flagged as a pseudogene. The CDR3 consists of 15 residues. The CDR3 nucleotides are TGTGCAAGTCCTAAGGGACAGAATGGGATTGGGGAGCAGTTCTTC. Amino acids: CASPKGQNGIGEQFF.

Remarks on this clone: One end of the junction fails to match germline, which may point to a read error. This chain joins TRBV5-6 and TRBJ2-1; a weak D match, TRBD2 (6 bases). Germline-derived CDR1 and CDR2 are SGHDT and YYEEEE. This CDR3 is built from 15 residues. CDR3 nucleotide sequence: TGTGCCAGCAGATTGGAGGGTGCTGGGGACAATGAGCAGTTCTTC. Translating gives CASRLEGAGDNEQFF.

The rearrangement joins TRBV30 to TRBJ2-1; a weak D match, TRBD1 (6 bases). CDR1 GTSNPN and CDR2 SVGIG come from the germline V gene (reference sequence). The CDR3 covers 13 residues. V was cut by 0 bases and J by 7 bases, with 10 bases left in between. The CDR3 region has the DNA TGTGCCTGGAGTGTACGGCAGGGGAATGAGCAGTTCTTC. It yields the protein CAWSVRQGNEQFF.

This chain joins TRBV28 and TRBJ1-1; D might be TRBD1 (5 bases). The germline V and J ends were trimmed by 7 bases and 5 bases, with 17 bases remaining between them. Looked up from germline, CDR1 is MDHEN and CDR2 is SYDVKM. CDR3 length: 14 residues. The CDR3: CASNTQGSRTEAFF. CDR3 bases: TGTGCCAGCAATACCCAGGGTTCGAGGACTGAAGCTTTCTTT.

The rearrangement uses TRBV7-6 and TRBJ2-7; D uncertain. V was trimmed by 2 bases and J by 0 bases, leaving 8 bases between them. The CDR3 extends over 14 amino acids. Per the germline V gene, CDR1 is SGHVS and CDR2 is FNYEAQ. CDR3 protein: CASSLTLNSYEQYF. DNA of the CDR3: TGTGCCAGCAGCTTAACTCTTAACTCCTACGAGCAGTACTTC.

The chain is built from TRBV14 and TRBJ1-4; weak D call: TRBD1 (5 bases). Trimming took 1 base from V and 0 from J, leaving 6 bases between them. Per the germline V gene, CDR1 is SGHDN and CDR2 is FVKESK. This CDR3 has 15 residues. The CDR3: CASSQGGATNEKLFF. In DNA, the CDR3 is TGTGCCAGCAGCCAAGGGGGCGCAACTAATGAAAAACTGTTTTTT.